One sample yielded the 3 T cell receptor beta chains listed below, sequenced in a study of cytotoxic CD8 clonotypes in ibrutinib-treated CLL. Profiled with immunoSEQ multiplex PCR; TCRdb holds only in-frame clones, not every one. The sample includes around 150,000 clones, around 84% of them seen just once. Here the sequenced sample was PBMCs, taken after 36 months of ibrutinib treatment. The receptors originated from a human donor with chronic lymphocytic leukemia.

J is TRBJ2-7 and V is TRBV9; unclear D gene. This CDR3 is built from 14 residues. The V gene's germline CDR1 is SGDLS and CDR2 YYNGEE. V was cut by 0 bases and J by 8 bases, with 15 bases left in between. CDR3 residues: CASSVEVGSPKQYF. Here the CDR3 DNA reads TGTGCCAGCAGCGTAGAGGTGGGATCCCCCAAGCAGTACTTC.

The rearrangement links TRBV7-2 to TRBJ2-2; no clear D. In germline, CDR1 is SGHTA, CDR2 FQGNSA. The CDR3 is 16 amino acids. V lost 5 bases and J lost 2, with 15 bases in between. The CDR3 DNA reads TGTGCCAGCAGCACCCGCAGAAGACCTAACACCGGGGAGCTGTTTTTT. The encoded protein is CASSTRRRPNTGELFF. The full variable domain, its missing parts supplied by reference TRBV7-2 and TRBJ2-2, is GAGVSQSPSNKVTEKGKDVELRCDPISGHTALYWYRQSLGQGLEFLIYFQGNSAPDKSGLPSDRFSAERTGGSVSTLTIQRTQQEDSAVYLCASSTRRRPNTGELFFGEGSRLTVL.

The rearrangement joins TRBV15 to TRBJ2-5; 9 bases match TRBD2. The CDR3 covers 15 residues. The V segment lost 3 bases and the J segment 1 base; nucleotides outside the gene matches: 3. In germline, CDR1 is LNHNV, CDR2 YYDKDF (reference sequence). CDR3 DNA: TGTGCCACCAGCAGCATGCGGGGGGGCCAAGAGACCCAGTACTTC. Amino acids: CATSSMRGGQETQYF.